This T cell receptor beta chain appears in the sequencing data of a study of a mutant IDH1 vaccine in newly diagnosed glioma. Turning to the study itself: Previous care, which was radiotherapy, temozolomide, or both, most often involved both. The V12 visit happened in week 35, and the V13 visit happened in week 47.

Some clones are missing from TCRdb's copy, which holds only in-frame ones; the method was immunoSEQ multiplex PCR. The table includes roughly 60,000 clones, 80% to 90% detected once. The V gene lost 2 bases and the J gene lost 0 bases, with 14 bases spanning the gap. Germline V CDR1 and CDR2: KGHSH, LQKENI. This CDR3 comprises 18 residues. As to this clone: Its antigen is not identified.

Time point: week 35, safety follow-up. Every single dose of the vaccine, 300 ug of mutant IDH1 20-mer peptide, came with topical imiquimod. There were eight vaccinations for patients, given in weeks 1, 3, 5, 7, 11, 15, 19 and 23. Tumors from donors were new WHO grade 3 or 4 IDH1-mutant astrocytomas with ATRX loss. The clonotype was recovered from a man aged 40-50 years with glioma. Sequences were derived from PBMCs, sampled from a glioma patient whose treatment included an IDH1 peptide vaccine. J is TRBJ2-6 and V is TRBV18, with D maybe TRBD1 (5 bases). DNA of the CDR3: TGTGCCAGCTCACCAATAGGGGCCATGGGCTCTGGGGCCAACGTCCTGACTTTC. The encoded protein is CASSPIGAMGSGANVLTF.